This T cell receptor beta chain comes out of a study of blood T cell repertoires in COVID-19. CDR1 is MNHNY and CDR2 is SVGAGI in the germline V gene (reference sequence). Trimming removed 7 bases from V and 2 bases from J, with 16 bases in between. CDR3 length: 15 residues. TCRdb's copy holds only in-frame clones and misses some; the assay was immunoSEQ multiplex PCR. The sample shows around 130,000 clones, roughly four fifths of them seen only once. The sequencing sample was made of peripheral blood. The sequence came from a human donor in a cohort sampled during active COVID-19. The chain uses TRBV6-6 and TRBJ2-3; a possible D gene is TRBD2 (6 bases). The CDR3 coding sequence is TGTGCCAGCAACCCCCGGGGGACCTCCACAGATACGCAGTATTTT. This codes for CASNPRGTSTDTQYF.